Shown below are 25 T cell receptor beta chains from a single sample sequenced in a study of cytomegalovirus exposure and HLA in healthy donors (dated by TCRdb to 2016 to 2017). The method was the immunoSEQ multiplex PCR assay. The multiplex PCR relied on a mix of 60 forward primers for TCR Vbeta segments and 13 reverse primers for TCR Jbeta segments. TCRdb stores this immuneACCESS table with in-frame sequences only. Part of the clones is absent; in the studies checked, under half of the shortfall reflects unresolved V genes, and no reason is known for the rest. Recorded for this sample are some 130,000 clones; 78% of them occurred a single time. The ten largest clones add up to over 1.5% of the sample. Sequenced: PBMCs. Source of these receptors: a middle-aged woman in good health and CMV-seronegative.

V is TRBV7-8 and J is TRBJ1-3, with D possibly matching TRBD1 (5 bases). This CDR3 spans 16 amino acids. Germline CDR1 and CDR2: SGHVS and FQNEAQ. With 5 bases removed from V and 0 bases from J, the gap between germline ends came to 14 bases. This CDR3 reads CASSEAGRNSGNTIYF. The CDR3 nucleotides are TGTGCCAGCAGCGAAGCGGGGCGCAACTCTGGAAACACCATATATTTT.

This sequence joins TRBV5-5 and TRBJ1-3, with D unclear. Germline V lookup: CDR1 SGHKS, CDR2 YYEKEE (reference sequence). V dropped 1 base and J dropped 1 base, with 9 bases sitting between them. The CDR3 contains 15 residues. The CDR3: CASSLRGESGNTIYF. The CDR3 DNA sequence: TGTGCCAGCAGCTTGAGAGGAGAATCTGGAAACACCATATATTTT.

The chain is built from TRBV28 and TRBJ1-5; tentatively, D is TRBD1 (6 bases). V lost 2 bases and J lost 6, with 8 bases in between. CDR1 and CDR2 from the germline V gene are MDHEN and SYDVKM. The CDR3 runs 13 residues. For the CDR3, the DNA is TGTGCCAGCAGTTTAACAGGGACTCAGCCCCAGCATTTT. It codes for CASSLTGTQPQHF.

V usage is TRBV6-4 and J usage is TRBJ2-3; TRBD2 agrees at 10 bases. With V trimmed by 5 bases and J by 5 bases, 7 bases remained unmatched. This CDR3 region has 15 residues. Germline CDR1 and CDR2: MRHNA and SNTAGT. CDR3 residues: CASSLLAGVVDTQYF. The CDR3 nucleotides read TGTGCCAGCAGTCTCCTAGCGGGAGTGGTAGATACGCAGTATTTT.

The chain links TRBV28 to TRBJ2-2, with 10 positions matching TRBD2. This CDR3 is built from 15 residues. V lost 6 bases, J lost 7 bases, and 8 bases stayed unmatched. Germline values: CDR1 MDHEN, CDR2 SYDVKM. In DNA form, the CDR3 reads TGTGCCAGCAGCCCCAGCGGGGGGGAGAACGGGGAGCTGTTTTTT. The encoded protein is CASSPSGGENGELFF. The full variable domain, in which reference TRBV28 and TRBJ2-2 provide the parts outside the CDR3, is DVKVTQSSRYLVKRTGEKVFLECVQDMDHENMFWYRQDPGLGLRLIYFSYDVKMKEKGDIPEGYSVSREKKERFSLILESASTNQTSMYLCASSPSGGENGELFFGEGSRLTVL.

V and J are TRBV5-6 and TRBJ2-3; perhaps TRBD2 as D (5 bases). Trimming took off 3 bases at V and 1 base at J, with 18 bases between the two ends. Germline CDR1 SGHDT, CDR2 YYEEEE. The CDR3 spans 17 residues. DNA of the CDR3: TGTGCCAGCAGCTGGATGACGGGGTGGTCGGGCACAGATACGCAGTATTTT. Its protein product is CASSWMTGWSGTDTQYF. Complete variable domain (other parts from reference TRBV5-6 and TRBJ2-3): DAGVTQSPTHLIKTRGQQVTLRCSPKSGHDTVSWYQQALGQGPQFIFQYYEEEERQRGNFPDRFSGHQFPNYSSELNVNALLLGDSALYLCASSWMTGWSGTDTQYFGPGTRLTVL.

The chain has TRBV27 and TRBJ1-4; 7 nucleotides match TRBD1. Germline CDR1 and CDR2: MNHEY and SMNVEV (reference sequence). CDR3 length equals 14 residues. With 6 bases clipped from V and 5 bases from J, the junction kept 6 bases outside the gene matches. CDR3 loop: CASSLQGQNEKLFF. DNA for the CDR3: TGTGCCAGCAGCCTACAGGGACAGAATGAAAAACTGTTTTTT.

With respect to this clone: An end of the junction does not agree with germline; a read error may underlie this. The V call is TRBV5-4, the J call TRBJ2-6, with D maybe TRBD2 (6 bases). Per germline, CDR1 SGHNT and CDR2 YYREEE (reference sequence). CDR3 size: 15 residues. CDR3 sequence (DNA): TGTGCCAGCAGCCCGGAGGGCCCTGGGGCCAACGGCCTGACTTTC. The encoded protein is CASSPEGPGANGLTF.

This clone has only one observation. The chain's CDR3 is CASSQLAGGPGTDTQYF. CDR3 nucleotides: TGTGCCAGCAGCCAACTAGCGGGGGGGCCTGGCACAGATACGCAGTATTTT. The gene calls are TRBV4-2 and TRBJ2-3, with 12 bases lining up with TRBD2. This CDR3 comprises 17 residues. Germline CDR1 and CDR2: LGHNA and YNFKEQ. The V segment lost 2 bases and the J segment 1 base; nucleotides outside the gene matches: 4.

This clone was seen a handful of times. The chain is built from TRBV12-5 and TRBJ2-7, with D possibly matching TRBD1 (6 bases). The V end lost 2 bases, the J end lost 6 bases, and 23 bases lay between the germline ends. The CDR3 is 17 amino acids. CDR1 is LGHNT and CDR2 is FRNRAP in the germline V gene. CDR3 region: CASGLPRLQGAGVEQYF. In DNA form, the CDR3 reads TGTGCTAGTGGTTTGCCCCGTCTGCAGGGCGCAGGGGTCGAGCAGTACTTC. The full variable domain, completed using reference TRBV12-5 and TRBJ2-7, is DARVTQTPRHKVTEMGQEVTMRCQPILGHNTVFWYRQTMMQGLELLAYFRNRAPLDDSGMPKDRFSAEMPDATLATLKIQPSEPRDSAVYFCASGLPRLQGAGVEQYFGPGTRLTVT.

This chain joins TRBV28 and TRBJ1-1; no clear D. In germline, CDR1 is MDHEN, CDR2 SYDVKM. V gave up 6 bases and J gave up 4 bases, with 9 bases separating them. The CDR3 has 12 residues. CDR3 DNA: TGTGCCAGCAGCGTCGTGGCCACTGAAGCTTTCTTT. Its protein is CASSVVATEAFF.

The chain joins TRBV27 to TRBJ2-7, with 9 bases aligning to TRBD2. This CDR3 has 16 amino acids. Trimming took 4 bases from V and 1 from J; bases not matched to a gene: 8. Germline loops: CDR1 MNHEY, CDR2 SMNVEV (reference sequence). The CDR3, as DNA: TGTGCCAGCAGTTCCTTAGCGGGGGAGTTTTCCTACGAGCAGTACTTC. Translating gives CASSSLAGEFSYEQYF.

The chain joins TRBV5-8 to TRBJ2-7; perhaps TRBD2 as D (5 bases). This CDR3 comprises 13 residues. Trimming took off 3 bases at V and 1 base at J, with 8 bases between the two ends. CDR1 is SGHTS, CDR2 YDEGEE, per germline. The CDR3 spells CASSSGLSYEQYF. CDR3 nucleotides: TGTGCCAGCAGCTCCGGACTTTCCTACGAGCAGTACTTC.

V gene TRBV7-2 combines with J gene TRBJ2-3, with D unresolved. The CDR3 spans 14 residues. The V end was cut by 5 bases, the J end by 2 bases, with 11 bases between. Germline V lookup: CDR1 SGHTA, CDR2 FQGNSA. The CDR3 is CASSRPEFTDTQYF. As DNA, the CDR3 is TGTGCCAGCAGCCGTCCTGAGTTCACAGATACGCAGTATTTT.

The chain has TRBV11-2 and TRBJ1-1; no reliable D call. There are 14 residues in the CDR3. Per the germline V gene, CDR1 is SGHAT and CDR2 is FQNNGV. Between the trimmed V and J ends, which lost 3 bases and 6 bases, there was a span of 14 bases. DNA of the CDR3: TGTGCCAGCAGCTTTTCGGCAGGCCAGGCTGAAGCTTTCTTT. It specifies CASSFSAGQAEAFF.

This clone was found once. This sequence joins TRBV28 and TRBJ1-2, with 7 bases lining up with TRBD1. CDR1 and CDR2 from the germline V gene are MDHEN and SYDVKM. The junction had 12 bases not matched to a gene; V was cut back by 5 bases and J by 3 bases. The CDR3 covers 16 residues. The CDR3 reads CASSPLSGTVYYGYTF. The CDR3 bases are TGTGCCAGCAGTCCTCTATCCGGGACAGTGTACTATGGCTACACCTTC.

The V gene is TRBV5-1, the J gene TRBJ2-1; 9 bases are shared with TRBD2. Germline lookup yields CDR1 SGHRS and CDR2 YFSETQ. The J segment lost 2 bases and the V segment lost 2 bases, leaving 2 bases of the junction unmatched. This CDR3 has 15 amino acids. The CDR3 spells CASSFAGGAYNEQFF. CDR3 bases: TGCGCCAGCAGCTTCGCGGGGGGGGCCTACAATGAGCAGTTCTTC.

This chain uses TRBV28 with TRBJ1-4; a possible D gene is TRBD1 (5 bases). Trimming took 6 bases from V and 8 from J, leaving 19 bases between them. CDR1 MDHEN and CDR2 SYDVKM come from the germline V gene. CDR3 length equals 15 residues. DNA of the CDR3: TGTGCCAGCAGCGACCTCAGGGTTTTGGGGGAAAAACTGTTTTTT. This codes for CASSDLRVLGEKLFF.

This CDR3 is CASSTGTGRQETQYF. CDR3 bases: TGTGCCAGCAGCACCGGGACAGGGAGACAAGAGACCCAGTACTTC. This chain connects TRBV5-4 to TRBJ2-5; 9 nucleotides line up with TRBD1. The CDR3 is 15 amino acids. In germline, CDR1 is SGHNT, CDR2 YYREEE (reference sequence). Trimming at V came to 4 bases and at J to 2 bases, leaving 6 bases not matched to a gene. The whole variable domain, remainder taken from reference TRBV5-4 and TRBJ2-5, is ETGVTQSPTHLIKTRGQQVTLRCSSQSGHNTVSWYQQALGQGPQFIFQYYREEENGRGNFPPRFSGLQFPNYSSELNVNALELDDSALYLCASSTGTGRQETQYFGPGTRLLVL.

The gene calls are TRBV21-1 and TRBJ2-7; the table assigns TRBD2, which was not confirmed against the DNA. TRBV21-1 is classified as a pseudogene. CDR3 length equals 15 residues. In DNA form, the CDR3 reads TGTGCCAGCAGCATCGTACGGGGGAGCTCCTACGAGCAGTACTTC. Its translation: CASSIVRGSSYEQYF.

The chain links TRBV2 to TRBJ1-2, with no clear D. Trimming cost V 2 bases and J 13 bases, with 11 bases left between them. The CDR3 has 11 amino acids. The germline V gene encodes CDR1 SNHLY and CDR2 FYNNEI. CDR3 loop: CASSENRPGTF. The CDR3 bases are TGTGCCAGCAGTGAAAACCGTCCGGGCACCTTC.

CDR3 bases: TGTGCCAGCAGTGCGGGAGCGGGAGAGATAGAGACCCAGTACTTC. Translating it yields CASSAGAGEIETQYF. The chain joins TRBV6-1 to TRBJ2-5; 8 positions agree with TRBD2. CDR3 length equals 15 residues. V shed 4 bases, J shed 4 bases, and the junction held 8 bases outside the gene matches. Germline CDR1 reads MNHNS; CDR2 reads SASEGT.

The chain has TRBV19 and TRBJ2-1; the match to TRBD2 covers 9 bases. Germline CDR1 reads LNHDA; CDR2 reads SQIVND (reference sequence). J gave up 8 bases and V 5 bases, and 4 bases lay outside the gene matches. The CDR3 consists of 13 residues. The CDR3 loop is CASSGGGAHEQFF. Here the CDR3 DNA reads TGTGCCAGTAGTGGCGGGGGGGCCCATGAGCAGTTCTTC.

This sequence joins TRBV5-1 and TRBJ2-1; 11 bases match TRBD2. Germline assignment: CDR1 SGHRS and CDR2 YFSETQ. V gave up 2 bases and J gave up 6 bases; unmatched junction bases: 7. The CDR3 is 16 amino acids. This CDR3 is CASSFLAGGVFNEQFF. DNA for the CDR3: TGCGCCAGCAGCTTCCTAGCGGGAGGAGTATTCAATGAGCAGTTCTTC.

J is TRBJ1-1 and V is TRBV6-1; tentative D call: TRBD1 (5 bases). CDR3 length: 14 amino acids. V dropped 4 bases and J dropped 4 bases, with 13 bases sitting between them. Looked up from germline, CDR1 is MNHNS and CDR2 is SASEGT. CDR3: CASSVRGYGTEAFF. CDR3 sequence (DNA): TGTGCCAGCAGTGTAAGGGGTTACGGCACTGAAGCTTTCTTT.